Below, one TCR beta chain is given with its context. Its antigen is undetermined. This record belongs to a study of T cell repertoires in cytomegalovirus infection. The study's findings and limits: There were HLA-C-restricted CMV-specific TCR beta clonotypes dominating the ex vivo response.

In TCRdb, the reads were re-called with MiXCR into one record per CDR3 protein. The data show 450,000 to 650,000 distinct CDR3 sequences, roughly 43% seen once. V lost 4 bases, J lost 5 bases, and 11 bases lay in between. Per the germline V gene, CDR1 is SNHLY and CDR2 is FYNNEI. The CDR3 runs 13 residues. Sequenced here: cultured PBMCs, sampled from culture after CMV antigen stimulation. The chain carries TRBV2 and TRBJ2-5; D remains unclear. The sequence was collected from a human donor in good health (CMV status not recorded). Some clones in this sample may be carry-over from other donors' samples. CDR3 in DNA: TGTGCCAGCAGTGTCCTGGGGTTGGAGACCCAGTACTTC. It yields the protein CASSVLGLETQYF.